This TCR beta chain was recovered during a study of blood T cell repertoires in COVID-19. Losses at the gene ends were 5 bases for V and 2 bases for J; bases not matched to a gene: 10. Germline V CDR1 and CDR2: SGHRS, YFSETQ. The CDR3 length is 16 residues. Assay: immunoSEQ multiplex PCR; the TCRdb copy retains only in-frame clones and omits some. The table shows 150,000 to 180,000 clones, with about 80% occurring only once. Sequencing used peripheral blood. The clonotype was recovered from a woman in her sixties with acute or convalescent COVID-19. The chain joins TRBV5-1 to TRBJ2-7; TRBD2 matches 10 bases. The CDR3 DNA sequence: TGCGCCAGCAGGCCTTCCACTAGCGGGGCTCCCTACGAGCAGTACTTC. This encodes CASRPSTSGAPYEQYF.